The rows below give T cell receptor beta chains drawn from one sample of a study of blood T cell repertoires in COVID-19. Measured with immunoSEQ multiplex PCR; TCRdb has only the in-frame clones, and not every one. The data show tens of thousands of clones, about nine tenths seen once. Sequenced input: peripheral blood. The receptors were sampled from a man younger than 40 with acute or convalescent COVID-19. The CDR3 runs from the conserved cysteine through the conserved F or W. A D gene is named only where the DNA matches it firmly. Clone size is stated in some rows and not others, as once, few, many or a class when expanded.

cdr3_nt: TGTGCCAGCAGTCGGACAGGAATCCATACAGATACGCAGTATTTT
cdr3_aa: CASSRTGIHTDTQYF
j_call: TRBJ2-3
clone_size: once
d_call: TRBD1
v_call: TRBV7-2

cdr3_nt: TGTGCCAGCAGCGTAGGGCCTGCTAACTATGGCTACACCTTC
cdr3_aa: CASSVGPANYGYTF
j_call: TRBJ1-2
clone_size: NA
d_call: NA
v_call: TRBV9

cdr3_nt: TGTGCCAGCAGCCTCGGACAGCACACTGAAGCTTTCTTT
cdr3_aa: CASSLGQHTEAFF
j_call: TRBJ1-1
clone_size: once
d_call: NA
v_call: TRBV7-9

cdr3_nt: TGTGCCATCAGGAAAGAACAGGGTCTCGGGGAGCTGTTTTTT
cdr3_aa: CAIRKEQGLGELFF
j_call: TRBJ2-2
clone_size: NA
d_call: NA
v_call: TRBV10-3

cdr3_nt: TGTGCCAGCAGTTCCACGGGCTATGGCTACACCTTC
cdr3_aa: CASSSTGYGYTF
j_call: TRBJ1-2
clone_size: NA
d_call: NA
v_call: TRBV6-6

cdr3_nt: TGTGCCAGCAGCGCCTACGAGCGGGGGGGAACCGGGGAGCTGTTTTTT
cdr3_aa: CASSAYERGGTGELFF
j_call: TRBJ2-2
clone_size: NA
d_call: TRBD2
v_call: TRBV7-9

cdr3_nt: TGTGCCAGCAGCTTCGGGGGGGGACTGATATACAATGAGCAGTTCTTC
cdr3_aa: CASSFGGGLIYNEQFF
j_call: TRBJ2-1
clone_size: NA
d_call: TRBD2
v_call: TRBV7-2

cdr3_nt: TGTGCCAGCAGCTTAGGACCGGGACAGGGCCCAGCCGGGGACATTCAGTACTTC
cdr3_aa: CASSLGPGQGPAGDIQYF
j_call: TRBJ2-4
clone_size: NA
d_call: TRBD1
v_call: TRBV7-8

cdr3_nt: TGTGCCAGCAGCGTCTTAGCACAGAACACCGGGGAGCTGTTTTTT
cdr3_aa: CASSVLAQNTGELFF
j_call: TRBJ2-2
clone_size: NA
d_call: NA
v_call: TRBV9

cdr3_nt: TGTGCCAGCAGAAGACAGGGGGATGTGAACACTGAAGCTTTCTTT
cdr3_aa: CASRRQGDVNTEAFF
j_call: TRBJ1-1
clone_size: NA
d_call: TRBD1
v_call: TRBV5-8

cdr3_nt: TGTGCCAGCAGTTTAGGGACAATCCTCGAAGCTTTCTTT
cdr3_aa: CASSLGTILEAFF
j_call: TRBJ1-1
clone_size: few
d_call: NA
v_call: TRBV12-3/TRBV12-4

cdr3_nt: TGTGCCAGCAGGGTCACAGGGACGAACACTGAAGCTTTCTTT
cdr3_aa: CASRVTGTNTEAFF
j_call: TRBJ1-1
clone_size: NA
d_call: NA
v_call: TRBV6-5

cdr3_nt: TGTGCCAGCAGTGTAGGGAGACAGGGGGCAGCGGGAGGCTACACCTTC
cdr3_aa: CASSVGRQGAAGGYTF
j_call: TRBJ1-2
clone_size: NA
d_call: TRBD1
v_call: TRBV2

cdr3_nt: TGTGCCAGCAGTGAGTCTTTAGCGGGGACCGGGGAGCTGTTTTTT
cdr3_aa: CASSESLAGTGELFF
j_call: TRBJ2-2
clone_size: NA
d_call: TRBD2
v_call: TRBV2

cdr3_nt: TGTGCCATCAGGCAGACAGAGGATGGAACAGATACGCAGTATTTT
cdr3_aa: CAIRQTEDGTDTQYF
j_call: TRBJ2-3
clone_size: NA
d_call: NA
v_call: TRBV10-3

cdr3_nt: TGTGCCAGCAGTTTAGGGGACACCTACACTGAAGCTTTCTTT
cdr3_aa: CASSLGDTYTEAFF
j_call: TRBJ1-1
clone_size: NA
d_call: NA
v_call: TRBV27

cdr3_nt: TGTGCCATCAGTGAGCCGACCCGGACAGGTGATGGCTACACCTTC
cdr3_aa: CAISEPTRTGDGYTF
j_call: TRBJ1-2
clone_size: NA
d_call: TRBD1
v_call: TRBV10-3

cdr3_nt: TGTGCCAGCAGTTTAGTGCCCCAGGGGAACGCTGAAGCTTTCTTT
cdr3_aa: CASSLVPQGNAEAFF
j_call: TRBJ1-1
clone_size: NA
d_call: NA
v_call: TRBV27

cdr3_nt: TGTGCCAGTAGTATGATAGAGGTCAACACCGGGGAGCTGTTTTTT
cdr3_aa: CASSMIEVNTGELFF
j_call: TRBJ2-2
clone_size: once
d_call: NA
v_call: TRBV19

cdr3_nt: TGCGCCAGCAGCTTGGCAGGGTCGCAGGGCTCTGAAGCTTTCTTT
cdr3_aa: CASSLAGSQGSEAFF
j_call: TRBJ1-1
clone_size: NA
d_call: NA
v_call: TRBV5-1

cdr3_nt: TGTGCCAGCAGTGAATCCGGACGCTCGGGACAGCCCCAGCATTTT
cdr3_aa: CASSESGRSGQPQHF
j_call: TRBJ1-5
clone_size: NA
d_call: NA
v_call: TRBV6-1

cdr3_nt: TGTGCCAGCTCACCACAAAGGGACAGAGGCTACACCTTC
cdr3_aa: CASSPQRDRGYTF
j_call: TRBJ1-2
clone_size: once
d_call: TRBD1
v_call: TRBV18

cdr3_nt: TGCAGCGTTGAAGATTACAGGTTGGCAGATACGCAGTATTTT
cdr3_aa: CSVEDYRLADTQYF
j_call: TRBJ2-3
clone_size: NA
d_call: NA
v_call: TRBV29-1

cdr3_nt: TGTGCCAGCAGTGAAGTCGGTCACGCCACCGGGGAGCTGTTTTTT
cdr3_aa: CASSEVGHATGELFF
j_call: TRBJ2-2
clone_size: NA
d_call: NA
v_call: TRBV2

cdr3_nt: TGTGCCAGCCCCCTGACAGGGGAAGGCAATCAGCCCCAGCATTTT
cdr3_aa: CASPLTGEGNQPQHF
j_call: TRBJ1-5
clone_size: NA
d_call: TRBD1
v_call: TRBV3-1/TRBV3-2

cdr3_nt: TGTGCCTGTCGACGACAGGGACGGGACTATGGCTACACCTTC
cdr3_aa: CACRRQGRDYGYTF
j_call: TRBJ1-2
clone_size: NA
d_call: TRBD1
v_call: TRBV30